One sample yielded the 19 T cell receptor beta chains listed below, sequenced in a study of blood T cells in healthy people across ages. A second roughly 6 to 11 cycle PCR used barcoded and J-beta primers. Each CDR3 protein gets one entry after TCRdb re-called the 5' RACE reads with MiXCR. The table includes 790,000 or so distinct CDR3 sequences, 56% detected once. Sequenced sample: blood. The receptor source for this set is a man between 40 and 49 years old in good health.

The chain combines TRBV28 with TRBJ1-6; D not resolved. The germline CDR1 and CDR2 sequences are MDHEN and SYDVKM. The CDR3 is made up of 17 amino acids. Trimming took off 1 base at V and 0 bases at J, with 10 bases between the two ends. CDR3 protein: CASSLFLYISYNSPLHF. The DNA for the CDR3 is TGTGCCAGCAGTTTATTCCTTTATATCTCCTATAATTCACCCCTCCACTTT.

The chain is built from TRBV20-1 and TRBJ2-1; tentative D call: TRBD2 (5 bases). This CDR3 spans 11 amino acids. Between the trimmed V and J ends, which lost 3 bases and 8 bases, there was a span of 8 bases. The germline V gene has CDR1 DFQATT and CDR2 SNEGSKA (reference sequence). The CDR3 region is CSAREVDEQFF. The CDR3 DNA sequence: TGCAGTGCTAGGGAGGTCGATGAGCAGTTCTTC.

The sample holds a few counts of this clonotype. The rearrangement links TRBV5-1 to TRBJ2-5; D perhaps matches TRBD2 (6 bases). This CDR3 comprises 16 residues. Germline V CDR1 and CDR2: SGHRS, YFSETQ. Trimming stripped 0 bases from V and 5 bases from J, with 17 bases between. The CDR3 here is CASSLAPGLNGETQYF. CDR3 DNA: TGCGCCAGCAGCTTGGCCCCCGGACTAAACGGGGAGACCCAGTACTTC. The variable domain in full, completed from reference TRBV5-1 and TRBJ2-5, reads KAGVTQTPRYLIKTRGQQVTLSCSPISGHRSVSWYQQTPGQGLQFLFEYFSETQRNKGNFPGRFSGRQFSNSRSEMNVSTLELGDSALYLCASSLAPGLNGETQYFGPGTRLLVL.

The J gene is TRBJ2-1, the V gene TRBV28, with TRBD2 identical over 11 bases. The CDR3 consists of 15 residues. Germline CDR1 and CDR2: MDHEN and SYDVKM. Trimming cost V 2 bases and J 10 bases; bases outside gene matches: 7. The CDR3 DNA reads as TGTGCCAGCAGTTTACGTCCGGGACTAGCGGACGAGCAGTTCTTC. Residues: CASSLRPGLADEQFF.

This clonotype turned up a few times. The chain is built from TRBV6-1 and TRBJ2-6; TRBD1 matches at 10 bases. The V gene end was trimmed by 6 bases and the J gene end by 4 bases; junction bases not matched to a gene: 12. This CDR3 spans 18 amino acids. Germline CDR1 and CDR2: MNHNS and SASEGT. CDR3 coding DNA: TGTGCCAGCAGCTCGGGGGACAGGGGATACGCGGGGGCCAACGTCCTGACTTTC. This translates into CASSSGDRGYAGANVLTF.

The chain couples TRBV5-4 to TRBJ2-7; D call uncertain. Trimming removed 1 base at V and 4 bases at J, with 18 bases between. This CDR3 spans 16 amino acids. Per germline, CDR1 SGHNT and CDR2 YYREEE (reference sequence). The CDR3 loop reads CASSLWAGLRMYEQYF. The CDR3 DNA sequence: TGTGCCAGCAGCTTGTGGGCTGGCCTACGCATGTACGAGCAGTACTTC.

This clonotype was counted once. One end of the junction varies from germline; a read error may be responsible. The chain is built from TRBV15 and TRBJ2-5; TRBD2 might be the D (5 bases). This CDR3 contains 13 residues. Germline V gene sequence: CDR1 LNHNV, CDR2 YYDKDF (reference sequence). The CDR3 coding sequence is TGTGCCATCAGCAGAGAGGGTGGGTATGAGCAGTACTTC. Translated: CAISREGGYEQYF.

The chain employs TRBV9 and TRBJ2-5, with TRBD2 matching over 7 bases. The V and J ends lost 0 bases and 11 bases, in that order; junction bases with no gene match: 16. Germline V gene sequence: CDR1 SGDLS, CDR2 YYNGEE. The length of the CDR3 is 16 residues. The CDR3 nucleotides read TGTGCCAGCAGCGTAGCTCTCGGGGGGAATGGGAATGAGCAGTACTTC. It translates to CASSVALGGNGNEQYF.

This rearrangement joins TRBV6-2 or TRBV6-3 to TRBJ2-7; 8 bases match TRBD2. The DNA end is a closer match to TRBJ2-5, so the J assignment may be wrong. The CDR3 sequence is 15 residues long. Germline CDR1 MNHEY, CDR2 SVGEGT. Written as DNA, the CDR3 is TGTGCCAGCAGTACGGGGGGGGGACTCCTGGAGACCCAGTACTTC. Translated, it gives CASSTGGGLLETQYF.

This chain uses TRBV20-1 with TRBJ1-5; D gene unclear. This CDR3 region has 11 residues. V was trimmed by 6 bases and J by 9 bases, leaving 12 bases between them. Looked up from germline, CDR1 is DFQATT and CDR2 is SNEGSKA (reference sequence). CDR3 region: CSATGPPPQHF. For the CDR3, the DNA is TGCAGTGCCACTGGCCCCCCGCCCCAGCATTTT.

This clonotype was recorded a few times. This chain joins TRBV27 and TRBJ2-7, with 9 bases lining up with TRBD1. This CDR3 spans 15 amino acids. CDR1 MNHEY and CDR2 SMNVEV come from the germline V gene (reference sequence). Trimming took 8 bases from V and 4 from J; bases not matched to a gene: 12. The CDR3 nucleotides are TGTGCCAGCGCGATAAAGGGGACAGGGACATACGAGCAGTACTTC. This codes for CASAIKGTGTYEQYF.

The chain has TRBV12-3 or TRBV12-4 and TRBJ1-5; weak D call: TRBD1 (5 bases). This CDR3 comprises 14 residues. V was trimmed by 2 bases and J by 7 bases, leaving 12 bases between them. The CDR3 loop is CASSLFGWGQPQHF. The CDR3 region has the DNA TGTGCCAGCAGTTTATTCGGTTGGGGGCAGCCCCAGCATTTT.

This chain connects TRBV7-8 to TRBJ2-1; D is unresolved. The CDR3 contains 15 residues. CDR1 and CDR2 (germline): SGHVS, FQNEAQ. The germline V and J ends were trimmed by 7 bases and 0 bases, with 13 bases remaining between them. CDR3 bases: TGTGCCAGCACCAATACACAGAGCTCCTACAATGAGCAGTTCTTC. This gives the protein CASTNTQSSYNEQFF. The whole variable domain, remainder taken from reference TRBV7-8 and TRBJ2-1, is GAGVSQSPRYKVAKRGQDVALRCDPISGHVSLFWYQQALGQGPEFLTYFQNEAQLDKSGLPSDRFFAERPEGSVSTLKIQRTQQEDSAVYLCASTNTQSSYNEQFFGPGTRLTVL.

The chain recombines TRBV11-2 with TRBJ2-7; maybe TRBD1 (5 bases). This CDR3 contains 14 residues. Between the trimmed V and J ends, which lost 1 base and 2 bases, there was a span of 9 bases. Germline assignment: CDR1 SGHAT and CDR2 FQNNGV. CDR3 in amino acids: CASSLVRQPYEQYF. CDR3 sequence (DNA): TGTGCCAGCAGCTTAGTACGACAGCCCTACGAGCAGTACTTC.

This clonotype occurred once. The chain joins TRBV10-3 to TRBJ2-1; 8 bases match TRBD2. V shed 3 bases and J 3 bases; nucleotides not matched to a gene: 4. This CDR3 region has 15 residues. Looked up from germline, CDR1 is ENHRY and CDR2 is SYGVKD. CDR3 in amino acids: CAISESGGFYNEQFF. CDR3 bases: TGTGCCATCAGTGAATCGGGGGGGTTCTACAATGAGCAGTTCTTC.

The rearrangement joins TRBV6-4 to TRBJ2-2; TRBD1 matches 8 bases. The CDR3 loop spans 14 amino acids. CDR1 and CDR2 from the germline V gene are MRHNA and SNTAGT. V was pared by 6 bases and J by 4 bases, with 4 bases of the junction left unmatched. CDR3 residues: CASSGQGTTGELFF. The CDR3 DNA follows: TGTGCCAGCAGCGGACAGGGTACCACCGGGGAGCTGTTTTTT.

This clonotype was seen more than once but under ten times. The chain uses TRBV6-5 and TRBJ2-4, with TRBD1 matching 7 bases. The CDR3 runs to 12 residues. J lost 13 bases, V lost 4 bases, and 7 bases had no gene match. In germline, CDR1 is MNHEY, CDR2 SVGAGI. CDR3 in DNA: TGTGCCAGCAGTTTTATAAAGGGACAGCAGTACTTC. This encodes CASSFIKGQQYF.

This rearrangement joins TRBV7-9 to TRBJ2-5; D is perhaps TRBD2 (6 bases). CDR1 SEHNR and CDR2 FQNEAQ come from the germline V gene (reference sequence). The CDR3 runs to 15 residues. V was pared by 5 bases and J by 2 bases, with 15 bases between. The CDR3 sequence is CASSAGGRGQETQYF. In nucleotides, the CDR3 is TGTGCCAGCAGCGCCGGAGGGCGGGGACAAGAGACCCAGTACTTC.

This chain joins TRBV28 and TRBJ2-7; D gene ambiguous. Trimming shortened V by 2 bases and J by 7 bases, and 15 bases separated the two germline ends. CDR1 MDHEN and CDR2 SYDVKM come from the germline V gene. The CDR3 runs 14 residues. For the CDR3, the DNA is TGTGCCAGCAGTTTACCTACTCCGACCTCGGAGCAGTACTTC. Translated, it gives CASSLPTPTSEQYF.